This T cell receptor beta chain comes out of a study of response to subunit inactivated influenza vaccine. Study observations and caveats: After each seasonal influenza vaccination, few new T cells are recruited, the authors suggested.

For this clonotype: Its antigen remains unknown.

CDR1 is LGHNA and CDR2 is YSLEER in the germline V gene. The CDR3 extends over 15 amino acids. The junction had 8 bases not matched to a gene; V was cut back by 3 bases and J by 6 bases. TCRdb re-called the RT-PCR reads through MiXCR, storing one row per CDR3 protein. The sample consists of some 500,000 distinct CDR3 sequences, under 15% of them appearing once. The sequences come from PBMCs from blood, collected 35 to 45 days after vaccination. The TCR comes from a man aged 45-60 years who received an inactivated influenza vaccine. The chain is built from TRBV4-3 and TRBJ1-5, with TRBD1 matching 7 bases. CDR3 sequence reads: CASSQASGGSQPQHF. CDR3 sequence (DNA): TGCGCCAGCAGCCAGGCTTCAGGGGGGAGTCAGCCCCAGCATTTT.